This TCR beta chain was profiled in a study of blood T cell repertoires in COVID-19. Study-wide context: Samples came from the United States, Italy and Spain, spanning acute and convalescent COVID-19. T cells, B-cell-depleted T cells, or PBMCs supplied cDNA or gDNA.

There are 15 residues in the CDR3. With V trimmed by 2 bases and J by 2 bases, 3 bases remained unmatched. CDR1 and CDR2 (germline): MGHRA, YSYEKL. As originally analysed: The authors estimated nucleated cell counts from reference gene primer amplification. Clones were sequenced by immunoSEQ multiplex PCR, and TCRdb holds only the in-frame ones, with some missing. V, J and clone size are taken as reported in that table, and D and trimming were inferred from the DNA itself. The data hold 350,000 or so clones, with more than 70% observed a single time. Sequences were obtained from peripheral blood. This receptor was taken from a woman aged 25 to 45 with COVID-19, enrolled during active disease. V and J are TRBV4-1 and TRBJ2-7; 10 positions match TRBD2. CDR3 coding DNA: TGCGCCAGCAGCCAAAGCGGGAGGGGTACCTACGAGCAGTACTTC. The encoded protein is CASSQSGRGTYEQYF.